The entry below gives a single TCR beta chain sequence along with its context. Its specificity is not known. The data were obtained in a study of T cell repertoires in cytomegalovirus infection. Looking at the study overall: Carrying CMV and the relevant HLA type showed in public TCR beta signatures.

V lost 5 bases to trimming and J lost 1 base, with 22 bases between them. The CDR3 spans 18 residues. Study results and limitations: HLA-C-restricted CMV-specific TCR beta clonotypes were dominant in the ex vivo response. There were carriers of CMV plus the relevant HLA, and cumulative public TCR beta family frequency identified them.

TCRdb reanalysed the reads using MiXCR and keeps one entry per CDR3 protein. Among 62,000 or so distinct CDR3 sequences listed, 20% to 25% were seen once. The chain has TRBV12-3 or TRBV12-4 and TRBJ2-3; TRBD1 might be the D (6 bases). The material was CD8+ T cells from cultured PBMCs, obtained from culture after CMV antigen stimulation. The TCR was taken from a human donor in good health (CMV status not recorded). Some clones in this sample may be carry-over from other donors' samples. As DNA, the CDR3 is TGTGCCAGCAGTGTCCGGAGGACAGCTCTCCGAGGCACAGATACGCAGTATTTT. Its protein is CASSVRRTALRGTDTQYF.